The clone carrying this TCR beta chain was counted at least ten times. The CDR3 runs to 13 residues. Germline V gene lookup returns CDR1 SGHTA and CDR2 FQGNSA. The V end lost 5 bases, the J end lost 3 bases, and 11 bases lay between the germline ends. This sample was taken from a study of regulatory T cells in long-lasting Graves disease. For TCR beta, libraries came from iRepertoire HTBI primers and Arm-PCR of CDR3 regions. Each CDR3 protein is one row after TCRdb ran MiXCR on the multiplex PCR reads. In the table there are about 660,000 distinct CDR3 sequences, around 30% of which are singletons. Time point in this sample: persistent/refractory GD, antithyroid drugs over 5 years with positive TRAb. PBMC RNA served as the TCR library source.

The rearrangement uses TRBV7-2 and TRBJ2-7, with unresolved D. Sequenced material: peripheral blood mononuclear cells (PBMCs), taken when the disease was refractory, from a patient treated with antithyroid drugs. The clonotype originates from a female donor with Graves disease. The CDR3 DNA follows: TGTGCCAGCAGCCTTTTATCCCACTACGAGCAGTACTTC. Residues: CASSLLSHYEQYF.